This T cell receptor beta chain stems from a study of regulatory T cells in long-lasting Graves disease. Study-wide points: Sample size was small, which may have lowered accuracy. Shared public clonotypes totalled about 2,700 in persistent patients, compared with approximately 970 in new patients.

The table lists this clonotype with many counts. Its cognate antigen is unknown. Stated time point: persistent/refractory GD, antithyroid drugs over 5 years with positive TRAb. Scientists built the TCR library using RNA that was extracted from PBMCs. Roughly 9 milliliters of peripheral blood were drawn into EDTA tubes. Building of the TCR beta libraries involved iRepertoire HTBI primers and Arm-PCR of CDR3 regions. Source study methods: About 62 TRBV and 14 TRBJ segments were identified across samples. TCRdb processed the multiplex PCR reads anew with MiXCR; each CDR3 protein has one entry. TCRdb assigned the V and J calls; the authors' analysis was not used. The table lists fewer than 400,000 distinct CDR3 sequences, less than 25% of them singletons. This CDR3 region has 14 residues. The V end lost 7 bases, the J end lost 5 bases, and 18 bases lay between the germline ends.

The receptor comes from a female donor with Graves disease. This material consisted of peripheral blood mononuclear cells (PBMCs), taken when the disease was refractory, from a patient treated with antithyroid drugs. V and J are TRBV12-3 or TRBV12-4 and TRBJ2-7, with D uncertain. In DNA form, the CDR3 reads TGTGCCAGCAAGCCGTTAGGACGTTCGGACGAGCAGTACTTC. Its protein is CASKPLGRSDEQYF.